These T cell receptor beta chains were read from a single sample in a study of CD8 T cells in Susac syndrome. From the immunoSEQ multiplex PCR reads, TCRdb called clonotypes with MiXCR, one entry per CDR3 protein. This table holds a few hundred thousand distinct CDR3 sequences, nearly 97% found once. Sequencing used CD4+ T cells from PBMCs. Source of these receptors: a human donor with multiple sclerosis. Both conserved end residues are part of each CDR3. A D gene is named only where the DNA matches it firmly.

>TRBD1|TRBJ2-3|TRBV11-1
TGTGCCACAAGGACAGGGATATCTAGCACAGATACGCAGTATTTT
CATRTGISSTDTQYF
>-|TRBJ2-5|TRBV20-1
TGCAGTGCCAATTTAGCCGGGATCGAGACCCAGTACTTC
CSANLAGIETQYF
>-|TRBJ2-1|TRBV20-1
TGCAGTGCCGGGGGTCCCTACAATGAGCAGTTCTTC
CSAGGPYNEQFF
>TRBD1|TRBJ2-7|TRBV27
TGTGCCAGCAGTCCCCTCGGACAGGGGGCTTACGAGCAGTACTTC
CASSPLGQGAYEQYF
>-|TRBJ1-2|TRBV5-1
TGCGCCAGCAGCTGGGACGCGAACTATGGCTACACCTTC
CASSWDANYGYTF
>TRBD2|TRBJ2-2|TRBV29-1
TGCAGCGTGAAGCGGGGATTCAACACCGGGGAGCTGTTTTTT
CSVKRGFNTGELFF
>-|TRBJ1-2|TRBV6-5
TGTGCCAGCAGTTACGTCCGGGTGGAAGCAGGCTGGGGTTATGGCTACACCTTC
CASSYVRVEAGWGYGYTF
>-|TRBJ1-6|TRBV12-5
TGTGCTAGTGGTTTACAAAATTCACCCCTCCACTTT
CASGLQNSPLHF
>TRBD2|TRBJ2-7|TRBV5-4
TGTGCCGGCAGCGCCCAGCGGGGGACCTACGAGCAGTACTTC
CAGSAQRGTYEQYF
>TRBD1|TRBJ2-4|TRBV7-9
TGTGCCAGCAGCTTAACCCGGGACAGGGTCACCATTCAGTACTTC
CASSLTRDRVTIQYF
>-|TRBJ2-3|TRBV25-1
TGTGCCAGCAGTGAACTGCGACCCACAGATACGCAGTATTTT
CASSELRPTDTQYF
>TRBD1|TRBJ2-5|TRBV20-1
TGCGGTTCGGCGGGACAGGGCCGGAAAGAGACCCAGTACTTC
CGSAGQGRKETQYF
>-|TRBJ2-7|TRBV28
TGTGCCAGCAGTCCCGGGGGCTCAGCAGGGACCTACGAGCAGTACTTC
CASSPGGSAGTYEQYF
>-|TRBJ2-5|TRBV14
TGTGCCAGCAGCCAAGGTTCCGTAGCGGTGTACCAAGAGACCCAGTACTTC
CASSQGSVAVYQETQYF
>TRBD1|TRBJ2-3|TRBV24-1
TGTGCCACCAGTGATGCCGCAGGGGGAGCCACAGATACGCAGTATTTT
CATSDAAGGATDTQYF
>-|TRBJ2-3|TRBV20-1
TGCAGTGGGGGGCCGAGCGGAGATACGCAGTATTTT
CSGGPSGDTQYF
>-|TRBJ2-3|TRBV4-1
TGCGCCAGCAGCCAAGTTTCGGGTACGGCAGATACGCAGTATTTT
CASSQVSGTADTQYF
>TRBD2|TRBJ2-5|TRBV5-1
TGCGCCAGCAGCTATAGCGGGAGAGAAGAGACCCAGTACTTC
CASSYSGREETQYF
>TRBD1|TRBJ2-7|TRBV29-1
TGCAGCGCTATCGCCGGGACAGGGGGTGACGAGCAGTACTTC
CSAIAGTGGDEQYF
>TRBD1|TRBJ2-1|TRBV20-1
TGCAGTGCTAGAGATCTGGGGACAGGGTTGAACGAGCAGTTCTTC
CSARDLGTGLNEQFF